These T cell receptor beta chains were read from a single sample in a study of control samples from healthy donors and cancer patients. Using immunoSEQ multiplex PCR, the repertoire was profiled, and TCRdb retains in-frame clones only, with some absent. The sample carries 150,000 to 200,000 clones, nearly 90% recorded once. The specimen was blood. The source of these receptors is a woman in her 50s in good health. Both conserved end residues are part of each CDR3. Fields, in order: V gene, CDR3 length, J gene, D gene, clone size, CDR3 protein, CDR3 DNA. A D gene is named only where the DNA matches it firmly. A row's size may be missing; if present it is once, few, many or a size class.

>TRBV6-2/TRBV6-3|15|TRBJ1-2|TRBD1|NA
CASSSVGQGGYGYTF
TGTGCCAGCAGTTCGGTTGGACAGGGAGGCTATGGCTACACCTTC
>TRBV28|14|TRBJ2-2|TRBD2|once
CASSGGEGTGELFF
TGTGCCAGCTCCGGGGGGGAAGGCACCGGGGAGCTGTTTTTT
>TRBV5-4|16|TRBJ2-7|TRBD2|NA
CARSLVLGGGSYEQYF
TGTGCCCGCAGCTTGGTTTTGGGGGGGGGTTCCTACGAGCAGTACTTC
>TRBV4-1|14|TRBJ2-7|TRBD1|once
CASSPLTGLDEQYF
TGCGCCAGCAGCCCCCTGACAGGGTTGGACGAGCAGTACTTC
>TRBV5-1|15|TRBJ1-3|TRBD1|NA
CASSLQGASGNTIYF
TGCGCCAGCAGCCTACAGGGGGCGTCTGGAAACACCATATATTTT
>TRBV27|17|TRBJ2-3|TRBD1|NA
CASSLYPRDSRTDTQYF
TGTGCCAGCAGTTTATATCCCCGGGACAGTCGGACAGATACGCAGTATTTT
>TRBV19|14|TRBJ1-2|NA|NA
CASSRTDKDYGYTF
TGTGCCAGTAGTCGAACAGACAAAGACTATGGCTACACCTTC
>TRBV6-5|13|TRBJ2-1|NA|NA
CASRGPSYNEQFF
TGTGCCAGCAGGGGTCCCTCCTACAATGAGCAGTTCTTC
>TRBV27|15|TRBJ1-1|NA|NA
CASSLGLKHNTEAFF
TGTGCCAGCAGTTTAGGGCTAAAACATAACACTGAAGCTTTCTTT
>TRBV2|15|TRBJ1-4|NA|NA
CASSEGTALDEKLFF
TGTGCCAGCAGTGAAGGGACAGCTCTCGATGAAAAACTGTTTTTT
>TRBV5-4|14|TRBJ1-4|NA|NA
CASSLRGINEKLFF
TGTGCCAGCAGCTTGCGAGGGATTAATGAAAAACTGTTTTTT
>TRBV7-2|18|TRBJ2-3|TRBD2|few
CASSHISSGSWGADTQYF
TGTGCCAGCAGCCATATATCTAGCGGGAGTTGGGGCGCAGATACGCAGTATTTT
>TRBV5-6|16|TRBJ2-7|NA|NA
CASSLDSGGGTYEQYF
TGTGCCAGCAGCTTGGACTCGGGCGGTGGAACCTACGAGCAGTACTTC